This TCR beta chain comes out of a study of early T cells in non-severe SARS-CoV-2 infection. For the study at large: Chains stayed unpaired after sequencing of bulk RNA from unsorted whole blood.

This CDR3 region has 15 residues. V was clipped by 3 bases and J by 7 bases; unmatched bases: 10. The germline CDR1 and CDR2 sequences are SGHKS and YYEKEE (reference sequence). Attached unique molecular identifiers marked individual cDNA molecules. TCRdb used MiXCR to reprocess the 5' RACE reads, holding one entry per CDR3 protein. In the table there are 95,000 to 100,000 distinct CDR3 sequences, roughly 11% of which are singletons. This clonotype has more than one count but fewer than ten. This TCR was recovered from an adult who was a healthcare worker with PCR-confirmed SARS-CoV-2 infection or an uninfected control (not recorded which). The gene calls are TRBV5-5 and TRBJ2-1; TRBD1 matches at 7 bases. Sample: whole blood. The CDR3 reads CASSSAWTGGNEQFF. CDR3 bases: TGTGCCAGCAGCTCTGCGTGGACAGGCGGAAATGAGCAGTTCTTC.